This TCR beta chain was identified in a study of OX40 agonist ivuxolimab in advanced cancers. Whole-study context: Checkpoint inhibitors had been given previously to about 40% of patients. Study results and limitations: Doses of 0.1 to 3.0 mg/kg were accompanied by clonal expansion of CD4+ and CD8+ blood T cells by week 6. Mean expanded clone counts were higher in CD8+ than CD4+ T cells.

Data came from immunoSEQ multiplex PCR; TCRdb stores just in-frame clones and leaves some out. The sample lists approximately 82,000 clones, around 87% occurring once. About this clone itself: Its target is not known.

Germline V lookup: CDR1 LNHDA, CDR2 SQIVND (reference sequence). The CDR3 covers 18 residues. V lost 7 bases to trimming and J lost 5 bases, with 26 bases between them. Sequences were derived from CD4+ or CD8+ T cells sorted from blood, sampled in a trial of the OX40 agonist ivuxolimab. The chain carries TRBV19 and TRBJ2-2; D not resolved. The receptor was derived from an adult with an advanced solid tumor such as melanoma, head and neck, liver or kidney cancer. DNA for the CDR3: TGTGCCAGTACCCAATCCCATTTTGTTCTGGCGAGAACCGGGGAGCTGTTTTTT. It encodes CASTQSHFVLARTGELFF.